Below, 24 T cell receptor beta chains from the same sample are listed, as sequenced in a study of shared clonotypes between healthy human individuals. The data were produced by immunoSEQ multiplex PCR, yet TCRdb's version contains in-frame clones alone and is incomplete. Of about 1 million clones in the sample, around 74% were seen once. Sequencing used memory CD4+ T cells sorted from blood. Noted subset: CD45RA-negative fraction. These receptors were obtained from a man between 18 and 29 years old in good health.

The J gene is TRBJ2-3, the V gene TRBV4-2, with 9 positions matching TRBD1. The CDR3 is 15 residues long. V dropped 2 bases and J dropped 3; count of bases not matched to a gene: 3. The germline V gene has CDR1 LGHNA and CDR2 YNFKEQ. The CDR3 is CASSQTGGGTDTQYF. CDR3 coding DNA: TGTGCCAGCAGCCAAACAGGGGGCGGGACAGATACGCAGTATTTT.

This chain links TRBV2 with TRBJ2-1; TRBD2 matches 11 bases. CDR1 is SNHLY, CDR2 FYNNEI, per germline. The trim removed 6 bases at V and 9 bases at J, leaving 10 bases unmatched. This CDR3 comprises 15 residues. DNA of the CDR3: TGTGCCAGCAGACCGACTAGCGGGACAACGGCTGAGCAGTTCTTC. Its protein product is CASRPTSGTTAEQFF.

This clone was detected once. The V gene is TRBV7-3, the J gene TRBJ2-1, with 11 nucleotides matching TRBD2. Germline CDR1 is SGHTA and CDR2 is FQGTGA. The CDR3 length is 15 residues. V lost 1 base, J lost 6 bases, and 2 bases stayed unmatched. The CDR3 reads CASSLMLAGGNEQFF. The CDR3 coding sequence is TGTGCCAGCAGCTTAATGCTAGCGGGGGGCAATGAGCAGTTCTTC.

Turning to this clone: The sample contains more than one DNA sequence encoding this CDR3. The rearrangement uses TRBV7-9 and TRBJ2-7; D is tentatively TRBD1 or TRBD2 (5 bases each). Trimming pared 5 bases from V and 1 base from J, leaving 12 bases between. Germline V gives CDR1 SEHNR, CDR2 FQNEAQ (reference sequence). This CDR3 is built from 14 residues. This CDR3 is CASSPGRTSYEQYF. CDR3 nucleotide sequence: TGTGCCAGCAGCCCGGGACGGACGTCCTACGAGCAGTACTTC.

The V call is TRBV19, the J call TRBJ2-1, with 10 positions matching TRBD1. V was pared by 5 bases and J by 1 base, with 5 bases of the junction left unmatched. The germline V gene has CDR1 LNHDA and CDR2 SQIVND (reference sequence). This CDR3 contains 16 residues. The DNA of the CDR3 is TGTGCCAGTAGTGAGGGACAGGGGCGATCCTACAATGAGCAGTTCTTC. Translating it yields CASSEGQGRSYNEQFF.

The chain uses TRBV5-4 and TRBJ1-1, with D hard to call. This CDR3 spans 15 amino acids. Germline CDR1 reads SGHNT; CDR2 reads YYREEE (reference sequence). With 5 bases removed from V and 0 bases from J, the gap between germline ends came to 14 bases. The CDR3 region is CASRGGVSVNTEAFF. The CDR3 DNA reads TGTGCCAGCAGGGGCGGGGTTTCGGTGAACACTGAAGCTTTCTTT. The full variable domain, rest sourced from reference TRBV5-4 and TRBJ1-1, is ETGVTQSPTHLIKTRGQQVTLRCSSQSGHNTVSWYQQALGQGPQFIFQYYREEENGRGNFPPRFSGLQFPNYSSELNVNALELDDSALYLCASRGGVSVNTEAFFGQGTRLTVV.

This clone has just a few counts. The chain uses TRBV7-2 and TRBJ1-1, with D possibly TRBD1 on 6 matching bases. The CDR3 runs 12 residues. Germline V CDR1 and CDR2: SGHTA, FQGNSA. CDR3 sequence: CGSGGRVTEAFF. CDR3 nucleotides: TGTGGAAGCGGGGGGCGAGTCACTGAAGCTTTCTTT.

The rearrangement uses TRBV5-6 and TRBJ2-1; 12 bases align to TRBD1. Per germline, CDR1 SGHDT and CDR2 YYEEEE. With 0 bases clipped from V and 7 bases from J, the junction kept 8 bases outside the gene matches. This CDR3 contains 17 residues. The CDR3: CASSLGGTGGERNEQFF. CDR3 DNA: TGTGCCAGCAGCTTGGGAGGGACAGGGGGCGAGAGGAATGAGCAGTTCTTC.

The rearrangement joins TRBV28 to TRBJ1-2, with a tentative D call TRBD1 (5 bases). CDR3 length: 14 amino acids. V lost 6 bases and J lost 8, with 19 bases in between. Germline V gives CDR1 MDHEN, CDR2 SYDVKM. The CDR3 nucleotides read TGTGCCAGCAGCCGCACGGGGGGACCTCCGGGCTACACCTTC. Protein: CASSRTGGPPGYTF.

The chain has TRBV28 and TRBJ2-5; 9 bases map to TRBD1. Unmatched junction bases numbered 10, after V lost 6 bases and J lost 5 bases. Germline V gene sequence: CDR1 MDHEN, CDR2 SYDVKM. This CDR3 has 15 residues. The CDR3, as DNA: TGTGCCAGCAGCTCCGGACAGGGGCGCACGGAGACCCAGTACTTC. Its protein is CASSSGQGRTETQYF.

The CDR3 nucleotides read TGCGCCAGCAGGGGTTGGACAGGGGTCCCCCAGGGCAATCAGCCCCAGCATTTT. This translates into CASRGWTGVPQGNQPQHF. The chain has TRBV10-1 and TRBJ1-5, with 9 positions matching TRBD1. The CDR3 is 18 residues long. V gave up 6 bases and J gave up 2 bases; unmatched junction bases: 14. From germline, CDR1 is WNHNN and CDR2 SYGVQD (reference sequence).

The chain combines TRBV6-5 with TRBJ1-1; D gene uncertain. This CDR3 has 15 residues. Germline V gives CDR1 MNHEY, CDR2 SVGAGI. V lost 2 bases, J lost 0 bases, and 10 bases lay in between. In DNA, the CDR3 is TGTGCCAGCAGTTACCGGGCAGGATTGAACACTGAAGCTTTCTTT. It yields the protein CASSYRAGLNTEAFF.

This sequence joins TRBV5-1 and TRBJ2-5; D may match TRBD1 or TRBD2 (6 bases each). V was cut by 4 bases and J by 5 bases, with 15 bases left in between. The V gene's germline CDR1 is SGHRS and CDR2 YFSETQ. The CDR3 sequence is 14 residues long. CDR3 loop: CASSRAAGGETQYF. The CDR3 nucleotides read TGCGCCAGCAGCCGGGCCGCCGGGGGCGAGACCCAGTACTTC.

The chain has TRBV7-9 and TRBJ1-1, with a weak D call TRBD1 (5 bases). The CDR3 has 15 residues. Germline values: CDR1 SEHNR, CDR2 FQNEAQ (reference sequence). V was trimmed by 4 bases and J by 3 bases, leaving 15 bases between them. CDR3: CASSYWLGGDTEAFF. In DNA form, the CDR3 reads TGTGCCAGCAGCTACTGGTTGGGGGGAGACACTGAAGCTTTCTTT.

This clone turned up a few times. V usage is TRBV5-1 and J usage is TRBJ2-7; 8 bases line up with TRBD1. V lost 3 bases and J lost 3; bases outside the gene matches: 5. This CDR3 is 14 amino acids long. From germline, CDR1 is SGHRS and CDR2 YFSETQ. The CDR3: CASSSGQVGYEQYF. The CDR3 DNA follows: TGCGCCAGCAGCTCGGGACAGGTCGGCTACGAGCAGTACTTC.

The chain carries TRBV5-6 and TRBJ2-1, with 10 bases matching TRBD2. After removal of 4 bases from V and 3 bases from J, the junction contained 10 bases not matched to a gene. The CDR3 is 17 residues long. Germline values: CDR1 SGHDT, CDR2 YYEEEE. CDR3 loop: CASSPKLLAGNYNEQFF. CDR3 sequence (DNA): TGTGCCAGCAGCCCGAAGCTACTAGCGGGGAACTACAATGAGCAGTTCTTC.

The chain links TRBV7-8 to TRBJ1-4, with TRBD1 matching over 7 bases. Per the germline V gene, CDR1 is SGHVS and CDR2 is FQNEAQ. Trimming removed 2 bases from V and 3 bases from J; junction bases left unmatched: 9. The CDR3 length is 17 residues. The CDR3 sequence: CASSLSGGRGSNEKLFF. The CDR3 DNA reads TGTGCCAGCAGCTTATCAGGGGGGCGCGGGTCTAATGAAAAACTGTTTTTT.

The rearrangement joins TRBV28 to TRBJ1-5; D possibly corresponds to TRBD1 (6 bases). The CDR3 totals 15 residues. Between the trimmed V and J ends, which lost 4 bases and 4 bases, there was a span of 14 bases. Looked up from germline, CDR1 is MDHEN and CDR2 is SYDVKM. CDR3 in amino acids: CASSSQGEGNQPQHF. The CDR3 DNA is TGTGCCAGCAGTTCACAGGGAGAGGGGAATCAGCCCCAGCATTTT.

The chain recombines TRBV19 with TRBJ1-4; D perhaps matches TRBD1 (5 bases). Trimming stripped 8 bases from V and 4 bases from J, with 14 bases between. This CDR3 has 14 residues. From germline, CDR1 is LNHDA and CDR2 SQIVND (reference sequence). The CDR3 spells CASSQGSGNEKLFF. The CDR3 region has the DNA TGTGCCAGTTCGCAGGGAAGTGGTAATGAAAAACTGTTTTTT.

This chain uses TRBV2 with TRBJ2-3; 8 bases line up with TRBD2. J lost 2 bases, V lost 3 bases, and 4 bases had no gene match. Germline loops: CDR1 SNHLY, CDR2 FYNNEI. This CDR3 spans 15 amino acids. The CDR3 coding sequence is TGTGCCAGCAGTGACCGGGGGGGAAACACAGATACGCAGTATTTT. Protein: CASSDRGGNTDTQYF.

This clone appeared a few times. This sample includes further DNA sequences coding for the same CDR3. The CDR3 DNA sequence: TGTGCCAGCAGTGAAGGGCGGGGGGGGCAGTACTTC. Translated, it gives CASSEGRGGQYF. V gene TRBV6-1 combines with J gene TRBJ2-7, with 9 positions matching TRBD2. This CDR3 has 12 amino acids. J gave up 9 bases and V 1 base, and 1 base lay outside the gene matches. CDR1 MNHNS and CDR2 SASEGT come from the germline V gene.

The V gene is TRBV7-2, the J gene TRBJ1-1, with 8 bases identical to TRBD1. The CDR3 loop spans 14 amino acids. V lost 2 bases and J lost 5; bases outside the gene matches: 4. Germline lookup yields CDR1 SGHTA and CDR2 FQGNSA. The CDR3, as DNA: TGTGCCAGCAGCTTAAACAGGGGGGTTACTGAAGCTTTCTTT. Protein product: CASSLNRGVTEAFF.

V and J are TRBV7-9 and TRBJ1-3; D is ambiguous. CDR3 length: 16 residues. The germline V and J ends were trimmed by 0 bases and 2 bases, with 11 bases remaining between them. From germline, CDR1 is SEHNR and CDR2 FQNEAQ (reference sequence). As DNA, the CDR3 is TGTGCCAGCAGCTTAGCCATCGTGGGGACTGGAAACACCATATATTTT. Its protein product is CASSLAIVGTGNTIYF.

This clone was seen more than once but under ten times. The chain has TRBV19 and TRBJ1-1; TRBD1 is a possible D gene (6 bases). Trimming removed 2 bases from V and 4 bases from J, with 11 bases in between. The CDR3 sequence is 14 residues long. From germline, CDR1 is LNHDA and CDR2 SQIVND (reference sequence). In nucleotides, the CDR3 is TGTGCCAGTAGTATACAGGGGATTGGCACTGAAGCTTTCTTT. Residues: CASSIQGIGTEAFF.